This T cell receptor beta chain was recorded in a study of response to subunit inactivated influenza vaccine. TCRdb redid the calling of the RT-PCR reads with MiXCR, one entry per CDR3 protein. The table lists more than 550,000 distinct CDR3 sequences, around 11% of them singletons. Trimming shortened V by 3 bases and J by 3 bases, and 9 bases separated the two germline ends. The length of the CDR3 is 13 residues. This sample also appeared in a second study, on T cells expressing NK-cell markers. From that study: 5'RACE template switching with UMIs generated TCR beta cDNA. Seven of the eight sequenced donors were classified as HCMV-seropositive, and one was classified as seronegative. What restricted sorting to alpha-beta TCR T cells in several experiments was an anti-gamma-delta TCR antibody. One observes that, in several donors, these clonotypes were also the leading ones within the CD3+CD56-NKG2C+ fraction.

V is TRBV12-3 or TRBV12-4 and J is TRBJ2-7; D gene uncertain. This receptor was identified in a man aged 50 to 60 who received an inactivated influenza vaccine. This specimen consisted of PBMCs from blood, obtained on the day of vaccination. CDR3 nucleotides: TGTGCCAGCAGTTTGCAGCTAGGCTACGAGCAGTACTTC. Its translation is CASSLQLGYEQYF.